Given below is one TCR beta chain in context. Its antigen is undetermined. TCR beta cDNA libraries had unique molecular identifiers. Using its own MiXCR run on the PCR reads, TCRdb lists one record per CDR3 protein. The sample has hundreds of thousands of distinct CDR3 sequences; 40% to 55% are singletons. The sample belongs to a study of post-analysis software for immune sequencing data. For the study at large: The patients showed relapsing-remitting, secondary progressive and progressive-relapsing multiple sclerosis courses.

The V end lost 1 base, the J end lost 0 bases, and 12 bases lay between the germline ends. There are 16 residues in the CDR3. General observations from the study: The study found TRBV5-6, TRBV5-1 and TRBV20-1 among four to six TRBV segments more frequent in patients than controls.

This clonotype originated in a girl aged 10 to 17 with multiple sclerosis. The sequenced sample was blood. This chain joins TRBV12-3 or TRBV12-4 and TRBJ1-1; D is ambiguous. CDR3 sequence (DNA): TGTGCCAGCAGTTTAGACAGTGAATACCTGAACACTGAAGCTTTCTTT. It codes for CASSLDSEYLNTEAFF.